This T cell receptor (beta chain) appears in the sequencing data of a study of blood T cell repertoires in COVID-19. The overall study: COVID-19 samples collected from the United States, Italy and Spain covered acute and convalescent phases.

As for this clone: Additional DNA sequences in this sample encode the identical CDR3.

In the source study's methods: Quantification of nucleated cells was approximated via reference gene primer amplification. Libraries were prepared by immunoSEQ multiplex PCR; TCRdb keeps only in-frame clonotypes and omits some of them. That table supplies the V and J calls and clone size; D and trimming were determined from the DNA. The sample holds roughly 240,000 clones; 83% are singletons and the top ten take roughly 4.5%. Germline loops: CDR1 SGHRS, CDR2 YFSETQ. The CDR3 is made up of 13 amino acids. With 0 bases removed from V and 5 bases from J, the gap between germline ends came to 8 bases. This clonotype was obtained from a man in his 60s who had recovered from COVID-19. V gene TRBV5-1 combines with J gene TRBJ2-5, with TRBD2 as a possible D gene (7 bases). Sequencing was performed on peripheral blood. The CDR3, as DNA: TGCGCCAGCAGCTTGGGGGGGGGCGAGACCCAGTACTTC. Translation gives CASSLGGGETQYF.